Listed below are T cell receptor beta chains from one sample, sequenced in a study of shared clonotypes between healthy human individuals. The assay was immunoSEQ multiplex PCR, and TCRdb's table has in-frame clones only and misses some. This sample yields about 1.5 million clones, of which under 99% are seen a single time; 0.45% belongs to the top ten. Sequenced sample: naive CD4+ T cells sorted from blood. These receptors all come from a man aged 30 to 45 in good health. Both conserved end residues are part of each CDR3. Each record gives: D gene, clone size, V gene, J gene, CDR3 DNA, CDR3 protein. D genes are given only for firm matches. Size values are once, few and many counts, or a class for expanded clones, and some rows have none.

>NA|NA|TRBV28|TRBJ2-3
TGTGCCAGCATAGGCCCCGGGGACCCGCAGTATTTT
CASIGPGDPQYF
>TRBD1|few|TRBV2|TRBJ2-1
TGTGCCACCAGGAGGGACAGGACCCTCAATGAGCAGTTCTTC
CATRRDRTLNEQFF
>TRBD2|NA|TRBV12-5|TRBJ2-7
TGTGCTAGTGGTTTCGGGGAGGGGGAGCAGTACTTC
CASGFGEGEQYF
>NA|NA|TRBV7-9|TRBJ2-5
TGTGCCAGCAGCTTAAGAGGGGGGGAGCGTGAGACCCAGTACTTC
CASSLRGGERETQYF
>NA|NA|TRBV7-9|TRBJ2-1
TGTGCCAGCAGCCCCCGGACCTCCAACAATGAGCAGTTCTTC
CASSPRTSNNEQFF
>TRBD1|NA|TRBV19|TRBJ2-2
TGTGCCAGTAGTGCCGGGACAGGGGGACCCGGGGAGCTGTTTTTT
CASSAGTGGPGELFF
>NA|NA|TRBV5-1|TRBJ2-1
TGCGCCAGCAGCCCAACCGTGGAATACAATGAGCAGTTCTTC
CASSPTVEYNEQFF
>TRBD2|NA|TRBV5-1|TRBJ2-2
TGCGCCAGCAGCGCCTCCGGGACTAGCAGCAGGGAGCTGTTTTTT
CASSASGTSSRELFF
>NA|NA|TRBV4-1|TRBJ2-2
TGCGCCAGCAGCCAGACAGATACCAGGACGAACACCGGGGAGCTGTTTTTT
CASSQTDTRTNTGELFF
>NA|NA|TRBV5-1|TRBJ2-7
TGCGCCAGCAGCTTGGGGGACGGATACGAGCAGTACTTC
CASSLGDGYEQYF
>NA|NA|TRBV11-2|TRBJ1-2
TGTGCCAGCAGCCTAACGCCCGGGCTTGGCTACACCTTC
CASSLTPGLGYTF
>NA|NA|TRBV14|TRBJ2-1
TGTGCCAGCAGCCAGGTCGTCCACAATGAGCAGTTCTTC
CASSQVVHNEQFF
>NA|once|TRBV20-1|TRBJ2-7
TGCAGTGCCCCCCCGACCGGGGAGCAGTACTTC
CSAPPTGEQYF
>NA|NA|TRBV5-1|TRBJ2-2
TGCGCCAGCAGCTTGGCGGGGTTAGTAGAGGCCGGGGAGCTGTTTTTT
CASSLAGLVEAGELFF
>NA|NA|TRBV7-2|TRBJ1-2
TGTGCCAGCAGCTTAGTTGGTGACAGACTGGATGGCTACACCTTC
CASSLVGDRLDGYTF
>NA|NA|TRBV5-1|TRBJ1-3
TGCGCCAGCAGCTTGGTCCCAATATCCTCTGGAAACACCATATATTTT
CASSLVPISSGNTIYF
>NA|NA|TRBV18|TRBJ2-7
TGTGCCAGCTCACTCGGGGTGGCGAGCGACTACGAGCAGTACTTC
CASSLGVASDYEQYF
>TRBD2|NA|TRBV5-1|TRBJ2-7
TGCGCCAGCAGCTTTTTAGCGGGAGTCTCCTACGAGCAGTACTTC
CASSFLAGVSYEQYF
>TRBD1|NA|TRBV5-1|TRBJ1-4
TGCGCCAGCAGCTTGGTGGGACAGGGGGTAAAAAAACTGTTTTTT
CASSLVGQGVKKLFF
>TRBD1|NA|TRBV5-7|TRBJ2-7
TGTGCCAGCAGCCGGGACAGGGCCCACGAGCAGTACTTC
CASSRDRAHEQYF
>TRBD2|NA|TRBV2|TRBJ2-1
TGTGCCAGCAGCCGCCTTAGCGGGAGGGCGTACAATGAGCAGTTCTTC
CASSRLSGRAYNEQFF
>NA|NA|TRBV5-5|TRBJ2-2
TGTGCCAGCAGCTTGGGAGGGAACACCGGGGAGCTGTTTTTT
CASSLGGNTGELFF
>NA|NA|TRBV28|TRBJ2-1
TGTGCCAGCAGTTCAGTAGCGTTAGGGACCCATGAGCAGTTCTTC
CASSSVALGTHEQFF
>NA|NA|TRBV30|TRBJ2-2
TGTGCCTGGAGTGTGGGCGGGACCGGGGAGCTGTTTTTT
CAWSVGGTGELFF
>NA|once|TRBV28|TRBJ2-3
TGTGCCAGCAGCCCCGCGGGGGCGGAAGATACGCAGTATTTT
CASSPAGAEDTQYF
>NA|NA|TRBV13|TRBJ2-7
TGTGCCAGCAGCTCCCACAACGAGCAGTACTTC
CASSSHNEQYF
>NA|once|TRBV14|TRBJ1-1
TGTGCCAGCAGCCGCTTGGACAAAAGGAACACTGAAGCTTTCTTT
CASSRLDKRNTEAFF
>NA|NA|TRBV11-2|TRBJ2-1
TGTGCCAGCAGCTCGCAAGCGGACATGAGCTCCTACAATGAGCAGTTCTTC
CASSSQADMSSYNEQFF
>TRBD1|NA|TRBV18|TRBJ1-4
TGTGCCAGCTCACCGAGGACAGGGTCTAATGAAAAACTGTTTTTT
CASSPRTGSNEKLFF
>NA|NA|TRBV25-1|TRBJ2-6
TGTGCCAGCAGTGATCTTGGGGCCAACGTCCTGACTTTC
CASSDLGANVLTF
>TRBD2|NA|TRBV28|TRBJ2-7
TGTGCCAGCAGTTCCCCCGGGACTACTGGCGAGCAGTACTTC
CASSSPGTTGEQYF
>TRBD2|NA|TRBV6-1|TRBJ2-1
TGTGCCAGCAGGTGGGGACTAGTCATTGATGAGCAGTTCTTC
CASRWGLVIDEQFF
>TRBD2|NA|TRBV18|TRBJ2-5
TGTGCCAGCTCACCTAGCTCTAGCGGGACGTCCCCAATACAAGAGACCCAGTACTTC
CASSPSSSGTSPIQETQYF
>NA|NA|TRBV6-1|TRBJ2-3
TGTGCCAGCAGCTGGGGAACAGATACGCAGTATTTT
CASSWGTDTQYF
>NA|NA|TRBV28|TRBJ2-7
TGTGCCAGCAGTTTGGCTGGGGGGAACTCCTACGAGCAGTACTTC
CASSLAGGNSYEQYF
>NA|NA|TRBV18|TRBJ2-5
TGTGCCAGCTCACCTTCGCCTGACTCAGAGACCCAGTACTTC
CASSPSPDSETQYF
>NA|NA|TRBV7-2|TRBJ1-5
TGTGCCAGCAGCTTAGTTTCAGATAATCAGCCCCAGCATTTT
CASSLVSDNQPQHF
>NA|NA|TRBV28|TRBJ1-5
TGTGCCAGCAGTTCCCCCCCGGGGTTCGCGCAGCCCCAGCATTTT
CASSSPPGFAQPQHF
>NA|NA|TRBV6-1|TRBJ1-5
TGTGCCAGCAGTGAATACTATAGCAATCAGCCCCAGCATTTT
CASSEYYSNQPQHF
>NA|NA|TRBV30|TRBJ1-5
TGTGCCTGGAGTTCCCGGAAGGACCCCGATCAGCCCCAGCATTTT
CAWSSRKDPDQPQHF
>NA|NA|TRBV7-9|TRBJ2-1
TGTGCCAGCAGCTTAGGAGGGGAGCAGTTCTTC
CASSLGGEQFF
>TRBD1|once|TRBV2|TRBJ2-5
TGTGCCAGCAGTTACAGGGGGATGGAGACCCAGTACTTC
CASSYRGMETQYF
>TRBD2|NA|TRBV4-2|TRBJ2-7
TGTGCCAGCAGCCCCTCTTACGGGACTAGCGTCCACGAGCAGTACTTC
CASSPSYGTSVHEQYF
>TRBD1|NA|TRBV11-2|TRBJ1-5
TGTGCCAGCAGCTTAGATCAGGGGGTTACTCAGCCCCAGCATTTT
CASSLDQGVTQPQHF
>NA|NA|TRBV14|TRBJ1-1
TGTGCCAGCAGCCAAGGAGGGGCATTGAACACTGAAGCTTTCTTT
CASSQGGALNTEAFF
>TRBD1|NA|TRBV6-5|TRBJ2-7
TGTGCCAGCAGTTGGGGACAGGCCCACTACGAGCAGTACTTC
CASSWGQAHYEQYF